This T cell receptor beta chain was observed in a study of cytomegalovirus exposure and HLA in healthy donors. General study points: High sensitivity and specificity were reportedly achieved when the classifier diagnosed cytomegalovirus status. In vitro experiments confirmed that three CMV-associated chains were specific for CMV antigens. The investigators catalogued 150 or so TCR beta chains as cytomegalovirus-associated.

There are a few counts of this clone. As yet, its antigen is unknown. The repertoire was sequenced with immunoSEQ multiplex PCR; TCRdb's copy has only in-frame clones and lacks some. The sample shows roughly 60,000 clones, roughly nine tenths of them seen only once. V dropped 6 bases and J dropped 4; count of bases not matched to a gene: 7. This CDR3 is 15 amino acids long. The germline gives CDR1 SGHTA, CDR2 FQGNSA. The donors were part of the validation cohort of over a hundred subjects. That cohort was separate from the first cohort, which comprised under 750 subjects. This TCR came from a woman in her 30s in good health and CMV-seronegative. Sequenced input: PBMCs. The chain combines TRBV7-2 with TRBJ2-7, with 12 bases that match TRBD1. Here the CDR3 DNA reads TGTGCCAGCAGAATGGGACAGGGGGCTGGGTACGAGCAGTACTTC. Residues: CASRMGQGAGYEQYF.